This T cell receptor beta chain originates from a study of CD4+ T cells in melanoma. Study-wide results and caveats: Diverse differentiation states were reported for melanoma neoantigen-specific CD4+ T cells.

Clones were sequenced by immunoSEQ multiplex PCR, and TCRdb holds only the in-frame ones, with some missing. The table shows 110,000 to 150,000 clones, with approximately 91% occurring only once. J gave up 0 bases and V 2 bases, and 2 bases lay outside the gene matches. The CDR3 runs to 14 residues. Germline V gives CDR1 SGHTS, CDR2 YDEGEE. About this clone itself: Its cognate antigen is unknown.

J is TRBJ2-7 and V is TRBV5-8; TRBD1 matches at 7 bases. The TCR comes from a human donor with melanoma. The CDR3 region is CASSLQGSSYEQYF. The CDR3, as DNA: TGTGCCAGCAGCTTACAGGGGAGCTCCTACGAGCAGTACTTC.